These T cell receptor beta chains were read from a single sample in a study of cytomegalovirus exposure and HLA in healthy donors. The method was immunoSEQ multiplex PCR; TCRdb's version includes in-frame clones alone and lacks a portion of them. This sample has about 180,000 clones, with over 65% found just once. Sequences were obtained from PBMCs. The receptors were gathered from a man in his fifties or sixties in good health and CMV-seronegative. Each CDR3 is given with its conserved first and last residue. Each record gives: D gene, V gene, CDR3 protein. A D gene is named only where the DNA matches it firmly.

D gene: -
V gene: TRBV19
CDR3 protein: CASRSPGSLNTEAFF

D gene: -
V gene: TRBV7-2
CDR3 protein: CASSLGWGQGPFTGELFF

D gene: TRBD2
V gene: TRBV2
CDR3 protein: CASSERGASGGLDTYEQYF

D gene: -
V gene: TRBV18
CDR3 protein: CASSLGQSSSGANVLTF

D gene: -
V gene: TRBV30
CDR3 protein: CAWSVFGYRNTIYF

D gene: -
V gene: TRBV12-5
CDR3 protein: CASGTSPYEQYF

D gene: -
V gene: TRBV27
CDR3 protein: CASSPGTIGGNQPQHF

D gene: TRBD1
V gene: TRBV10-3
CDR3 protein: CAISEDRVSTDTQYF

D gene: TRBD1
V gene: TRBV9
CDR3 protein: CASRDNQGGTEAFF

D gene: TRBD1
V gene: TRBV6-4
CDR3 protein: CACLRGRNQPQHF

D gene: -
V gene: TRBV5-6
CDR3 protein: CASSSEAGEQYF

D gene: TRBD1
V gene: TRBV5-4
CDR3 protein: CASSSTGTGDSYEQYF

D gene: TRBD1
V gene: TRBV19
CDR3 protein: CASSTTGGFDEQFF

D gene: TRBD2
V gene: TRBV19
CDR3 protein: CASSARLAGVSYEQYF

D gene: TRBD1
V gene: TRBV6-5
CDR3 protein: CASSSRQGRFNTEAFF

D gene: TRBD2
V gene: TRBV4-2
CDR3 protein: CASSQGLAGGPSSYEQYF

D gene: -
V gene: TRBV30
CDR3 protein: CAWTGGNYGYTF

D gene: TRBD1
V gene: TRBV5-1
CDR3 protein: CASSLEGRGREQYF

D gene: -
V gene: TRBV6-1
CDR3 protein: CASSEGSGAGTGELFF

D gene: TRBD1
V gene: TRBV19
CDR3 protein: CASRSQGGNTEAFF

D gene: TRBD1
V gene: TRBV9
CDR3 protein: CASSPPTGGPYNEQFF

D gene: -
V gene: TRBV23-1
CDR3 protein: CASSRTAETEARTTEAFF

D gene: -
V gene: TRBV7-2
CDR3 protein: CASSFYTEETQYF

D gene: -
V gene: TRBV15
CDR3 protein: CATSAGGYQETQYF

D gene: -
V gene: TRBV28
CDR3 protein: CASRLQVSYEQYF

D gene: -
V gene: TRBV18
CDR3 protein: CASSGGGAYEQYF

D gene: -
V gene: TRBV28
CDR3 protein: CASSPRRGRQPQHF

D gene: -
V gene: TRBV2
CDR3 protein: CASTRVSGNTIYF

D gene: -
V gene: TRBV7-2
CDR3 protein: CASSQTLGGTEAFF

D gene: TRBD2
V gene: TRBV5-4
CDR3 protein: CASSSGGPRYEQYF

D gene: -
V gene: TRBV9
CDR3 protein: CASSVWFSLDTGELFF